The 15 T cell receptor beta chains given below trace back to one sample, sequenced in a study of spatial heterogeneity in lung cancer. Stated time point: sample taken at primary tumor resection. Extraction of whole RNA from tumor, nontumor lung or frozen PBMC preceded unsorted sequencing. TCRdb processed the 5' RACE reads anew with MiXCR; each CDR3 protein has one entry. The sample lists 15,000 to 20,000 distinct CDR3 sequences, about 22% occurring once. Material: PBMCs, obtained at surgery. These receptors were obtained from a female donor with early-stage non-small cell lung cancer.

By sample share, this clonotype is medium-sized. The CDR3, as DNA: TGTGCCAGCAGCCTACAGGGCGGCTACACCTTC. This encodes CASSLQGGYTF. The chain couples TRBV28 to TRBJ1-2, with TRBD1 as a possible D gene (6 bases). This CDR3 spans 11 amino acids. Trimming took off 6 bases at V and 8 bases at J, with 10 bases between the two ends. Germline V gene data show CDR1 as MDHEN and CDR2 as SYDVKM.

This clonotype was picked up many times. The chain employs TRBV11-2 and TRBJ1-6; D is unresolved. This CDR3 has 14 residues. Trimming took 1 base from V and 11 from J, leaving 12 bases between them. From germline, CDR1 is SGHAT and CDR2 FQNNGV. CDR3 amino acids: CASSLGQLGPPLHF. The CDR3 bases are TGTGCCAGCAGCTTAGGACAACTTGGACCACCCCTCCACTTT. Complete variable domain (other parts from reference TRBV11-2 and TRBJ1-6): EAGVAQSPRYKIIEKRQSVAFWCNPISGHATLYWYQQILGQGPKLLIQFQNNGVVDDSQLPKDRFSAERLKGVDSTLKIQPAKLEDSAVYLCASSLGQLGPPLHFGNGTRLTVT.

CDR3 nucleotides: TGTGCCATCAGTGAGGCAGGGTACAATGAGCAGTTCTTC. It codes for CAISEAGYNEQFF. This chain connects TRBV10-3 to TRBJ2-1, with D perhaps matching TRBD1 (5 bases). V was clipped by 2 bases and J by 4 bases, with 6 bases between them. Germline V CDR1 and CDR2: ENHRY, SYGVKD. The CDR3 has 13 amino acids.

This clonotype appeared many times. The chain has TRBV29-1 and TRBJ1-1; unclear D gene. The CDR3 totals 11 residues. In germline, CDR1 is SQVTM, CDR2 ANQGSEA. Trimming stripped 2 bases from V and 6 bases from J, with 7 bases between. CDR3 residues: CSVEQTAEAFF. The CDR3, as DNA: TGCAGCGTTGAACAGACGGCTGAAGCTTTCTTT.

Only a few counts were recorded for this clonotype. The chain has TRBV28 and TRBJ1-1; D gene uncertain. The germline CDR1 and CDR2 sequences are MDHEN and SYDVKM. Trimming pared 1 base from V and 11 bases from J, leaving 8 bases between. The CDR3 spans 11 residues. CDR3 protein: CASSLLAPAFF. For the CDR3, the DNA is TGTGCCAGCAGTTTATTGGCGCCGGCTTTCTTT.

This clonotype is categorized as medium-sized. CDR3 loop: CASSLQGRDGYTF. The CDR3 nucleotides are TGTGCCAGCAGCTTACAGGGGAGGGATGGCTACACCTTC. The J gene is TRBJ1-2, the V gene TRBV7-8; D might be TRBD1 (6 bases). V lost 2 bases and J lost 6, with 10 bases in between. Germline CDR1 reads SGHVS; CDR2 reads FQNEAQ. This CDR3 has 13 residues.

The chain carries TRBV3-1 and TRBJ1-1, with 8 bases fitting TRBD1. Germline trimming cut 4 bases from V and 5 bases from J; bases unmatched to any gene: 6. From germline, CDR1 is LGHDT and CDR2 YNNKEL (reference sequence). The CDR3 is made up of 14 amino acids. DNA for the CDR3: TGTGCCAGCAGCCCGGACAGGGTAGGGACTGAAGCTTTCTTT. The encoded protein is CASSPDRVGTEAFF.

The table lists this clonotype with many counts. V is TRBV3-1 and J is TRBJ2-7; 10 bases match TRBD1. Germline CDR1 reads LGHDT; CDR2 reads YNNKEL (reference sequence). Trimming cost V 4 bases and J 6 bases; bases outside gene matches: 6. This CDR3 comprises 14 residues. In DNA, the CDR3 is TGTGCCAGCAGCCCGGGGACAGGGGAGGGCGAGCAGTACTTC. This sequence encodes CASSPGTGEGEQYF.

This clonotype has at least ten counts. The rearrangement joins TRBV29-1 to TRBJ1-2, with 9 bases fitting TRBD1. In germline, CDR1 is SQVTM, CDR2 ANQGSEA. V lost 5 bases, J lost 5 bases, and 21 bases stayed unmatched. CDR3 length: 18 residues. The CDR3, as DNA: TGCAGCGTTCTTCTTCGGGGCGTTACAGGGGGCGGAAATTATGGCTACACCTTC. This sequence encodes CSVLLRGVTGGGNYGYTF. Complete variable domain (other parts from reference TRBV29-1 and TRBJ1-2): SAVISQKPSRDICQRGTSLTIQCQVDSQVTMMFWYRQQPGQSLTLIATANQGSEATYESGFVIDKFPISRPNLTFSTLTVSNMSPEDSSIYLCSVLLRGVTGGGNYGYTFGSGTRLTVV.

The sample holds many counts of this clonotype. The chain uses TRBV6-2 or TRBV6-3 and TRBJ1-5; possibly TRBD1 for D (6 bases). CDR1 and CDR2 (germline): MNHEY, SVGEGT. The CDR3 loop spans 13 amino acids. V gave up 5 bases and J gave up 7 bases, with 12 bases separating them. Here the CDR3 DNA reads TGTGCCAGCAGTGTGGGGGCAAGACAGCCCCAGCATTTT. This codes for CASSVGARQPQHF.

This clonotype was seen at least ten times. The rearrangement links TRBV7-2 to TRBJ1-1, with unresolved D. Germline assignment: CDR1 SGHTA and CDR2 FQGNSA. This CDR3 is 13 amino acids long. Trimming took 5 bases from V and 3 from J, leaving 10 bases between them. CDR3 sequence reads: CASSPARHTEAFF. In nucleotides, the CDR3 is TGTGCCAGCAGCCCAGCGCGTCACACTGAAGCTTTCTTT.

This chain links TRBV6-5 with TRBJ2-2; D possibly corresponds to TRBD2 (7 bases). Germline values: CDR1 MNHEY, CDR2 SVGAGI. Trimming cost V 11 bases and J 4 bases, with 11 bases left between them. The CDR3 extends over 12 amino acids. CDR3 sequence: CAGAGATGELFF. The CDR3 region has the DNA TGTGCCGGCGCGGGGGCCACCGGGGAGCTGTTTTTT.

The rearrangement links TRBV12-3 or TRBV12-4 to TRBJ2-3; the D gene is possibly TRBD1 (5 bases). Trimming left V 2 bases short and J 7 bases short, with 13 bases between. The CDR3 contains 14 residues. The DNA for the CDR3 is TGTGCCAGCAGTTTAAACAGGCGACGGAATACGCAGTATTTT. This sequence encodes CASSLNRRRNTQYF.

Within the sample, this clonotype is medium-sized. The rearrangement links TRBV7-2 to TRBJ2-3, with 7 bases that match TRBD1. The CDR3 has 15 residues. Germline V lookup: CDR1 SGHTA, CDR2 FQGNSA. The V gene end was trimmed by 3 bases and the J gene end by 2 bases; junction bases not matched to a gene: 5. The CDR3, as DNA: TGTGCCAGCAGCTTCCGACAGGGCGACACAGATACGCAGTATTTT. Translating it yields CASSFRQGDTDTQYF. Together with reference TRBV7-2 and TRBJ2-3, the CDR3 gives the full variable domain: GAGVSQSPSNKVTEKGKDVELRCDPISGHTALYWYRQSLGQGLEFLIYFQGNSAPDKSGLPSDRFSAERTGGSVSTLTIQRTQQEDSAVYLCASSFRQGDTDTQYFGPGTRLTVL.

This clonotype was recorded many times. This chain links TRBV7-8 with TRBJ2-7, with 9 bases fitting TRBD2. CDR3 length equals 15 residues. Per the germline V gene, CDR1 is SGHVS and CDR2 is FQNEAQ. The V segment lost 0 bases and the J segment 7 bases; nucleotides outside the gene matches: 7. The CDR3 spells CASSLASGRTGEQYF. The CDR3 region has the DNA TGTGCCAGCAGCTTAGCCAGCGGGAGGACTGGGGAGCAGTACTTC.